The 25 T cell receptor beta chains below were found in one sample sequenced in a study of blood T cells in healthy people across ages. Primers used in a second PCR of about 7 to 12 cycles were a sample-barcoded 5' primer and a J-beta primer mix. MiXCR was run by TCRdb on the 5' RACE reads, yielding one entry per CDR3 protein. The table has 850,000 to 1,000,000 distinct CDR3 sequences, 51% seen once. The sequencing sample was made of blood. The source is an older woman in good health.

V usage is TRBV7-9 and J usage is TRBJ1-2; 8 nucleotides agree with TRBD1. CDR3 length: 13 residues. In germline, CDR1 is SEHNR, CDR2 FQNEAQ (reference sequence). After removal of 2 bases from V and 8 bases from J, the junction contained 4 bases not matched to a gene. The CDR3 DNA sequence: TGTGCCAGCAGCTTACGGACAGGGCGGGGCTACACCTTC. It yields the protein CASSLRTGRGYTF.

This clonotype came up a few times. V usage is TRBV12-3 or TRBV12-4 and J usage is TRBJ2-1, with D perhaps assigned TRBD1 or TRBD2 (5 bases each). V lost 6 bases to trimming and J lost 3 bases, with 15 bases between them. The CDR3 has 15 amino acids. CDR3 bases: TGTGCCAGCAGGGAAGAGGGGTCTGGCTACAATGAGCAGTTCTTC. Translation: CASREEGSGYNEQFF.

The chain links TRBV2 to TRBJ2-1; possibly TRBD2 for D (6 bases). The CDR3 runs to 11 residues. V gave up 6 bases and J gave up 10 bases, with 10 bases separating them. Germline CDR1 is SNHLY and CDR2 is FYNNEI. CDR3 nucleotide sequence: TGTGCCAGCAGACAACTAGCAGAGCAGTTCTTC. This gives the protein CASRQLAEQFF.

This chain joins TRBV7-2 and TRBJ2-4; maybe TRBD1 (5 bases). The V gene lost 3 bases and the J gene lost 1 base, with 16 bases spanning the gap. CDR1 SGHTA and CDR2 FQGNSA come from the germline V gene. The CDR3 totals 17 residues. CDR3 bases: TGTGCCAGCAGCTTCTCTCTGGGGCCGGTCGCCAAAAACATTCAGTACTTC. This gives the protein CASSFSLGPVAKNIQYF.

The gene calls are TRBV6-5 and TRBJ2-3; 8 bases agree with TRBD1. The CDR3 is 15 residues long. In germline, CDR1 is MNHEY, CDR2 SVGAGI. Trimming removed 10 bases from V and 4 bases from J; junction bases left unmatched: 13. The CDR3 is CATSVGRGQSDTQYF. For the CDR3, the DNA is TGTGCCACCTCCGTGGGCAGGGGGCAGTCAGATACGCAGTATTTT.

This clonotype was observed a handful of times. J is TRBJ2-7 and V is TRBV7-2; TRBD1 is a possible D gene (5 bases). The CDR3 is made up of 15 amino acids. V shed 1 base and J shed 2 bases, with 12 bases lying between them. The germline V gene encodes CDR1 SGHTA and CDR2 FQGNSA. DNA for the CDR3: TGTGCCAGCAGCTTAGAGGGGCTCTTTACCTACGAGCAGTACTTC. Its translation: CASSLEGLFTYEQYF.

The rearrangement uses TRBV4-3 and TRBJ2-5; no clear D gene. The DNA matches TRBJ2-7 better at its end, which makes the J call doubtful. Germline assignment: CDR1 LGHNA and CDR2 YSLEER. The CDR3 extends over 15 amino acids. Here the CDR3 reads CASSQSQTVRGEQYF. The CDR3 region has the DNA TGCGCCAGCAGCCAATCCCAGACGGTACGTGGCGAGCAGTACTTC.

The V and J genes are TRBV4-1 and TRBJ1-2; tentatively, D is TRBD1 (5 bases). V gave up 1 base and J gave up 5 bases, with 14 bases separating them. The CDR3 has 15 amino acids. Germline V gives CDR1 MGHRA, CDR2 YSYEKL. This CDR3 reads CASSQGQSFNYGYTF. CDR3 bases: TGCGCCAGCAGCCAAGGACAGTCTTTCAATTATGGCTACACCTTC.

This chain uses TRBV11-2 with TRBJ2-3; D not resolved. Per germline, CDR1 SGHAT and CDR2 FQNNGV. Trimming left V 0 bases short and J 4 bases short, with 11 bases between. There are 15 residues in the CDR3. CDR3 DNA sequence: TGTGCCAGCAGCTTAGAAATTCATGGAGCAGATACGCAGTATTTT. Protein sequence: CASSLEIHGADTQYF.

The chain links TRBV7-2 to TRBJ2-7, with 7 bases fitting TRBD2. The trim removed 3 bases at V and 6 bases at J, leaving 8 bases unmatched. In germline, CDR1 is SGHTA, CDR2 FQGNSA. This CDR3 region has 14 residues. The CDR3 is CASSFSGRDAEQYF. The CDR3 coding sequence is TGTGCCAGCAGCTTTAGCGGGCGGGACGCCGAGCAGTACTTC.

J is TRBJ2-1 and V is TRBV7-9, with 9 bases lining up with TRBD1. J lost 7 bases, V lost 3 bases, and 4 bases had no gene match. The V gene's germline CDR1 is SEHNR and CDR2 FQNEAQ (reference sequence). The CDR3 has 14 amino acids. The CDR3 protein is CASSLDRGNNEQFF. As DNA, the CDR3 is TGTGCCAGCAGCTTGGACAGGGGTAATAATGAGCAGTTCTTC.

This clonotype appeared a few times. This sequence joins TRBV4-2 and TRBJ1-5; D is unclear. This CDR3 is 15 amino acids long. The germline CDR1 and CDR2 sequences are LGHNA and YNFKEQ. V lost 0 bases, J lost 2 bases, and 8 bases lay in between. The CDR3 nucleotides are TGTGCCAGCAGCCAAGAGCGGGTGGGCAATCAGCCCCAGCATTTT. The encoded protein is CASSQERVGNQPQHF.

This clonotype was recorded a few times. V gene TRBV29-1 combines with J gene TRBJ2-5; D tentatively reads TRBD1 or TRBD2 (5 bases each). This CDR3 contains 14 residues. The V and J ends lost 5 bases and 4 bases respectively, with 17 bases between them. Germline V gene lookup returns CDR1 SQVTM and CDR2 ANQGSEA. The chain's CDR3 is CSVRRDAGTETQYF. The CDR3 DNA reads TGCAGCGTTCGCCGGGACGCCGGAACAGAGACCCAGTACTTC.

This clonotype was counted a few times. J is TRBJ2-7 and V is TRBV5-6, with 7 bases that match TRBD2. The J call is doubtful: the DNA matches TRBJ2-4 better. The CDR3 totals 16 residues. Germline assignment: CDR1 SGHDT and CDR2 YYEEEE. The CDR3 is CASSLLRGREVDIQYF. The DNA of the CDR3 is TGTGCCAGCAGCTTGTTACGAGGGAGGGAGGTAGACATTCAGTACTTC.

The gene calls are TRBV5-6 and TRBJ1-1; D call uncertain. This CDR3 spans 13 amino acids. V gave up 4 bases and J gave up 3 bases, with 10 bases separating them. CDR1 SGHDT and CDR2 YYEEEE come from the germline V gene. The CDR3 region has the DNA TGTGCCAGCAGCGTTGCTGGCTACACTGAAGCTTTCTTT. Translated, it gives CASSVAGYTEAFF.

This chain uses TRBV7-2 with TRBJ2-5; D not resolved. V was shortened by 4 bases and J by 7 bases, with 13 bases between the two germline ends. Germline CDR1 and CDR2: SGHTA and FQGNSA. This CDR3 spans 13 amino acids. The CDR3 is CASSSRRKGTQYF. The CDR3 DNA is TGTGCCAGCAGCTCCCGTCGTAAAGGGACCCAGTACTTC.

The sample holds a few counts of this clonotype. The rearrangement links TRBV28 to TRBJ2-7; 9 bases agree with TRBD1. Germline V gene lookup returns CDR1 MDHEN and CDR2 SYDVKM. The CDR3 is made up of 16 amino acids. The trim removed 6 bases at V and 5 bases at J, leaving 14 bases unmatched. CDR3 nucleotide sequence: TGTGCCAGCAGCGAGACAGGGGGGCGCCTCGGTCACGAGCAGTACTTC. It specifies CASSETGGRLGHEQYF.

This clonotype turned up a few times. This chain connects TRBV4-1 to TRBJ2-7; tentatively, D is TRBD1 or TRBD2 (5 bases each). Trimming removed 0 bases from V and 10 bases from J, with 22 bases in between. Germline CDR1 is MGHRA and CDR2 is YSYEKL. This CDR3 contains 16 residues. CDR3: CASSQEGSGTKRGQYF. CDR3 in DNA: TGCGCCAGCAGCCAAGAGGGGTCGGGGACCAAGAGAGGCCAGTACTTC.

The chain has TRBV5-6 and TRBJ2-5; D might be TRBD2 (5 bases). This CDR3 is built from 12 residues. The germline gives CDR1 SGHDT, CDR2 YYEEEE. The V end lost 0 bases, the J end lost 6 bases, and 6 bases lay between the germline ends. The CDR3 loop reads CASSLAGKTQYF. CDR3 DNA sequence: TGTGCCAGCAGCTTGGCCGGGAAGACCCAGTACTTC.

This chain links TRBV6-5 with TRBJ1-1, with D unclear. The CDR3 runs to 12 residues. Germline V gives CDR1 MNHEY, CDR2 SVGAGI. The V and J ends lost 10 bases and 3 bases respectively, with 12 bases between them. The CDR3 nucleotides read TGTGCCACGGGTAGGGCGGACACTGAAGCTTTCTTT. Amino acid sequence: CATGRADTEAFF.

This clonotype was seen a few times. The V gene is TRBV4-3, the J gene TRBJ2-7, with D possibly TRBD1 on 6 matching bases. The CDR3 has 15 residues. Germline V gives CDR1 LGHNA, CDR2 YSLEER. The germline V and J ends were trimmed by 0 bases and 2 bases, with 11 bases remaining between them. The DNA for the CDR3 is TGCGCCAGCAGCCAAGAAAGGGACACCCCCTACGAGCAGTACTTC. Amino acids: CASSQERDTPYEQYF.

The CDR3 DNA reads TGTGCCAGCAGTTACCGGCAGGGTACCCAAGAGACCCAGTACTTC. Protein product: CASSYRQGTQETQYF. J is TRBJ2-5 and V is TRBV6-5; D might be TRBD1 (5 bases). Germline V gene sequence: CDR1 MNHEY, CDR2 SVGAGI. V was clipped by 2 bases and J by 1 base, with 11 bases between them. This CDR3 has 15 residues.

This clonotype was counted a few times. This chain uses TRBV7-2 with TRBJ1-5; D call uncertain. The CDR3 runs to 13 residues. V lost 5 bases to trimming and J lost 4 bases, with 9 bases between them. The V gene's germline CDR1 is SGHTA and CDR2 FQGNSA. CDR3 residues: CASSRHMNQPQHF. CDR3 sequence (DNA): TGTGCCAGCAGCCGACATATGAATCAGCCCCAGCATTTT.

This clonotype was seen only once. V usage is TRBV18 and J usage is TRBJ1-1; tentatively, D is TRBD1 (5 bases). The germline V gene encodes CDR1 KGHSH and CDR2 LQKENI. CDR3 length: 14 residues. Trimming cost V 6 bases and J 4 bases, with 15 bases left between them. The CDR3 here is CASSPLEGVTEAFF. In DNA form, the CDR3 reads TGTGCCAGCTCCCCTCTCGAAGGGGTCACTGAAGCTTTCTTT.

To note about this clonotype: This may arise from a read error, as a much more abundant clone is one base away. The rearrangement uses TRBV3-1 and TRBJ2-1; D might be TRBD2 (6 bases). There are 13 residues in the CDR3. The ends were cut back, 8 bases at V and 2 bases at J, with 10 bases in the middle. The germline V gene encodes CDR1 LGHDT and CDR2 YNNKEL (reference sequence). The CDR3 is CASCRGTYNEQFF. CDR3 DNA: TGTGCCAGCTGCCGCGGGACCTACAATGAGCAGTTCTTC.